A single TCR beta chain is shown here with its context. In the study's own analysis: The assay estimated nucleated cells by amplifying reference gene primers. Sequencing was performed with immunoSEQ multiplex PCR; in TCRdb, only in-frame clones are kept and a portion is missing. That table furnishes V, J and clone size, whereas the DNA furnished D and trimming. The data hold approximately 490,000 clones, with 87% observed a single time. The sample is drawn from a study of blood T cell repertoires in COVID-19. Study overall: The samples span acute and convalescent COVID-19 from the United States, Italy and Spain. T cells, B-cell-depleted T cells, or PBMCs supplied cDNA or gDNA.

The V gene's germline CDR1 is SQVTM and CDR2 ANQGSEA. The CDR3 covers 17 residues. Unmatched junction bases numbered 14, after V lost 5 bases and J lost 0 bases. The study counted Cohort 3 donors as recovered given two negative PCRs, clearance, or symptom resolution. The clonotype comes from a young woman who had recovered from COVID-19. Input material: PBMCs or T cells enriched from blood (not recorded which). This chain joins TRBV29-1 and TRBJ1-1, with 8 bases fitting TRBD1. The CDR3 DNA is TGCAGCGTTCTTCGCGCGCGTGGGGGACAGGTGAACACTGAAGCTTTCTTT. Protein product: CSVLRARGGQVNTEAFF.